The clone carrying this TCR beta chain occurred a few times. The entry originates in a study of blood T cell repertoires in COVID-19. As for the study in general: Spain, Italy and the United States supplied samples that represented acute and convalescent COVID-19. T cells, B-cell-depleted T cells, or PBMCs provided the cDNA or gDNA that served as material.

Deletions cut 1 base from V and 11 bases from J, with 14 bases between. The CDR3 covers 13 residues. Per germline, CDR1 SEHNR and CDR2 FQNEAQ (reference sequence). Under the authors' procedure: Nucleated cell number was recorded as an estimate derived from reference gene primer amplification. Libraries were prepared by immunoSEQ multiplex PCR; TCRdb keeps only in-frame clonotypes and omits some of them. V, J and clone size reflect that table, while D and trimming were determined from the DNA. This table has some 250,000 clones, approximately 82% appearing once. Source material: peripheral blood. The clonotype originates from a woman aged 18 to 35 with acute or convalescent COVID-19. This chain uses TRBV7-9 with TRBJ1-1, with a weak D call TRBD1 (5 bases). The CDR3 is CASSLEGPLGAFF. The CDR3 DNA is TGTGCCAGCAGCTTAGAGGGGCCCCTAGGTGCTTTCTTT.